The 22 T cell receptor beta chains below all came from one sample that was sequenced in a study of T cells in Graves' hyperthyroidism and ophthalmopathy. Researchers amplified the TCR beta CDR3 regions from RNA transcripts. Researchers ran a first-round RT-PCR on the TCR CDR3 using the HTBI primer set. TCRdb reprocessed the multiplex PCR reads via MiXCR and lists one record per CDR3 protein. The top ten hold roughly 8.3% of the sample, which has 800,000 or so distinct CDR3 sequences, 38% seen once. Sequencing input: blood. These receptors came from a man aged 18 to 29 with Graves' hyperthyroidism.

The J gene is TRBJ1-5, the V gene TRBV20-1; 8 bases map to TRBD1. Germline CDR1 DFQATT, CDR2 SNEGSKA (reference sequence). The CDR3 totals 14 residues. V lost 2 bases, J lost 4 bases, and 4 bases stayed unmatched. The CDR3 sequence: CSARTGGLNQPQHF. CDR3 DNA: TGCAGTGCTAGAACAGGGGGGTTAAATCAGCCCCAGCATTTT.

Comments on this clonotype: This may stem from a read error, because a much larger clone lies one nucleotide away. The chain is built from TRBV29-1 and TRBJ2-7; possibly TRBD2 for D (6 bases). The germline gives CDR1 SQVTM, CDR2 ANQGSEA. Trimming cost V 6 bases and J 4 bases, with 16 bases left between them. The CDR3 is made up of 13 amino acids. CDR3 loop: CSVGEDNSYEQYF. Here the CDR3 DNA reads TGCAGCGTGGGGGAGGACAACTCATACGAGCAGTACTTC.

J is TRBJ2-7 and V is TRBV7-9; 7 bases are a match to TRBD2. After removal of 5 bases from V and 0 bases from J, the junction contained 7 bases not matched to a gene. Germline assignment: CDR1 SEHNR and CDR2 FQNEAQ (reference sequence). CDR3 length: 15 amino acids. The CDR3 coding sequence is TGTGCCAGCAGCGCCCCCGGGAGGCCCTCCTACGAGCAGTACTTC. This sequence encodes CASSAPGRPSYEQYF.

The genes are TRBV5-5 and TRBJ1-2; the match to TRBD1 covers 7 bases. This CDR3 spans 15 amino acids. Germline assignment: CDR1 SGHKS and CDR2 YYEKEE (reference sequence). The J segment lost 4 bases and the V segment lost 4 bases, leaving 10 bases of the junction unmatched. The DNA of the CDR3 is TGTGCCAGCAGCAGCCACCGACAGGGCCTCTATGGCTACACCTTC. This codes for CASSSHRQGLYGYTF.

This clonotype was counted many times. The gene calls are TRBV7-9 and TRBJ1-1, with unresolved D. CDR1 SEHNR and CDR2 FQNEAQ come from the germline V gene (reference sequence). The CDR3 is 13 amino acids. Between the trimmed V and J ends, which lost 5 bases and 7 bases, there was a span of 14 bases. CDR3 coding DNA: TGTGCCAGCAGCGCCCCTGGAGGTCTTGAAGCTTTCTTT. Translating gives CASSAPGGLEAFF.

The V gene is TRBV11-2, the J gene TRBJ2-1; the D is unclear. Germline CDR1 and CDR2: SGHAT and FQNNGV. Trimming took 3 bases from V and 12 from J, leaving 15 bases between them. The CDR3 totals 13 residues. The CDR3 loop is CASSFEAGATQFF. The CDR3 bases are TGTGCCAGCAGCTTTGAGGCAGGTGCTACGCAGTTCTTC.

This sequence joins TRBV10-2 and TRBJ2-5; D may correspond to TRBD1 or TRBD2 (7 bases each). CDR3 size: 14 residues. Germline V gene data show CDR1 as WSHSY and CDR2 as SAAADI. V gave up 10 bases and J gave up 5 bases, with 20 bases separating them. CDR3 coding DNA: TGCGCCAACCCCAGGGGGGGGGGCCGGGAGACCCAGTACTTC. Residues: CANPRGGGRETQYF.

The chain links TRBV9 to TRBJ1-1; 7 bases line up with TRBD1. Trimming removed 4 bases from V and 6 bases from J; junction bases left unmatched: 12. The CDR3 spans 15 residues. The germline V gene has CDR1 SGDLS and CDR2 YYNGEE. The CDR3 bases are TGTGCCAGCAGCCGCAGGGACAGTATCGGTTCTGAAGCTTTCTTT. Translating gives CASSRRDSIGSEAFF.

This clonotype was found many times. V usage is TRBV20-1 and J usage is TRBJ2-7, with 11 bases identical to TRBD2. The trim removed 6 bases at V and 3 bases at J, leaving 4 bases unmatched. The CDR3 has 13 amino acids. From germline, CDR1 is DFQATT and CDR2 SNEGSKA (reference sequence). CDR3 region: CSADGLAGYEQYF. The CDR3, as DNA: TGCAGTGCCGACGGACTAGCGGGCTACGAGCAGTACTTC.

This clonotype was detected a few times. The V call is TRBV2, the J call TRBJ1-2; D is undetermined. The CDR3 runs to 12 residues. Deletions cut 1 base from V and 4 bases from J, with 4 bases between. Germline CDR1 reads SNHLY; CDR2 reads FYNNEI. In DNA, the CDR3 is TGTGCCAGCAGTGAAGGATTCTATGGCTACACCTTC. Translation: CASSEGFYGYTF.

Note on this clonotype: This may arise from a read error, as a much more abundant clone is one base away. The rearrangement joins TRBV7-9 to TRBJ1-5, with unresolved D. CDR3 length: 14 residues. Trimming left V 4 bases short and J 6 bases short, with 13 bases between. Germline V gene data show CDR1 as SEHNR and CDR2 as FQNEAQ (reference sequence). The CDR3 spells CASSSQRSGQPQHF. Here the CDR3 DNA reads TGTGCCAGCAGCTCACAGAGATCGGGTCAGCCCCAGCATTTT.

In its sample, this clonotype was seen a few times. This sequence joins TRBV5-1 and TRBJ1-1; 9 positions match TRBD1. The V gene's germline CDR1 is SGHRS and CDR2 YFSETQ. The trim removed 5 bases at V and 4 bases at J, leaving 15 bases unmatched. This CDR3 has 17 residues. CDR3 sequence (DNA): TGCGCCAGCAGTACAGGGGGCGTTAGGACCGTTAGCACTGAAGCTTTCTTT. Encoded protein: CASSTGGVRTVSTEAFF.

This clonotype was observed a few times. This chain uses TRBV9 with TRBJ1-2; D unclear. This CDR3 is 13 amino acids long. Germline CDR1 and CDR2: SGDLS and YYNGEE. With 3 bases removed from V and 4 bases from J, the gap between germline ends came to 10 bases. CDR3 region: CASSDVNLYGYTF. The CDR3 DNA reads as TGTGCCAGCAGCGATGTTAATCTCTATGGCTACACCTTC.

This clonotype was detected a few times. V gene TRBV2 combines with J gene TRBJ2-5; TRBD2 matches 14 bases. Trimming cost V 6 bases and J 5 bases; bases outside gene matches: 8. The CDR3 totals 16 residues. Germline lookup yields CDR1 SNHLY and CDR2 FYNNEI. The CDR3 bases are TGTGCCAGCAGGGGACGACTAGCGGGGGGGCCGGAGACCCAGTACTTC. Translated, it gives CASRGRLAGGPETQYF.

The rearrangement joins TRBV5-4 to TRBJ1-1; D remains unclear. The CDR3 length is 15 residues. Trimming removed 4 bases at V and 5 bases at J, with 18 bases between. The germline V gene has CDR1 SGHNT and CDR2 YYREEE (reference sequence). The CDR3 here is CASSQDEGRETEAFF. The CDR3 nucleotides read TGTGCCAGCAGCCAAGACGAGGGCAGAGAGACTGAAGCTTTCTTT.

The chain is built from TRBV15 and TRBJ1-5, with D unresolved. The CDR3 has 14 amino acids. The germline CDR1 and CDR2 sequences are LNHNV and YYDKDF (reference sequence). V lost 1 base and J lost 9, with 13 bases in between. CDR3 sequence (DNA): TGTGCCACCAGCAGAGGACCGCACTCTCCGCCCCAGCATTTT. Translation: CATSRGPHSPPQHF. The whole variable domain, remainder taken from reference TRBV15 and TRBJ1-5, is DAMVIQNPRYQVTQFGKPVTLSCSQTLNHNVMYWYQQKSSQAPKLLFHYYDKDFNNEADTPDNFQSRRPNTSFCFLDIRSPGLGDTAMYLCATSRGPHSPPQHFGDGTRLSIL.

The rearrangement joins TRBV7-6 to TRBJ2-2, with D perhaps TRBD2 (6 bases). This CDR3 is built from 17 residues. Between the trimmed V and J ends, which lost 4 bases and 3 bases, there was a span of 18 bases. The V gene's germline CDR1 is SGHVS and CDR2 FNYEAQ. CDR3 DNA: TGTGCCAGCAGCTCGGGGTCGTGGCGGGGTCACACCGGGGAGCTGTTTTTT. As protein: CASSSGSWRGHTGELFF.

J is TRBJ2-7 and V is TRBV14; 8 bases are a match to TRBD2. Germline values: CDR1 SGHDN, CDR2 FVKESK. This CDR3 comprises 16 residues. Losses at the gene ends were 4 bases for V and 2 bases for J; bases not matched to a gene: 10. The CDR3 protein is CASSPLPRTSTYEQYF. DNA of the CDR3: TGTGCCAGCAGCCCCCTACCCCGGACTAGCACCTACGAGCAGTACTTC.

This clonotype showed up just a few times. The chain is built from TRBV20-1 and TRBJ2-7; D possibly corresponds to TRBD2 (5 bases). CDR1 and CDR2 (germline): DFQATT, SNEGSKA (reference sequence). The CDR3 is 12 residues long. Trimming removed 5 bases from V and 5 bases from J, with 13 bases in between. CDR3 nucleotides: TGCAGTGCTTTAGTGGGAGTCGACGAGCAGTACTTC. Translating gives CSALVGVDEQYF.

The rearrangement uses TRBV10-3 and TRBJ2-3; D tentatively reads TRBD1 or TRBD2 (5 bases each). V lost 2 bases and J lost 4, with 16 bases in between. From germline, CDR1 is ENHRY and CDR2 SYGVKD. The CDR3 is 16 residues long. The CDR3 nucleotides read TGTGCCATCAGTGAGACCCTGAGGGGTAGCGCAGATACGCAGTATTTT. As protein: CAISETLRGSADTQYF.

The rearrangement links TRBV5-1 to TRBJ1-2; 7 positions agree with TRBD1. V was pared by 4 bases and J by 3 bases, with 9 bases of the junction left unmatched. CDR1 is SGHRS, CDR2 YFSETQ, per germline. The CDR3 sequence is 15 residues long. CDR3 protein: CASSMYRGPHYGYTF. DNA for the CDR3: TGCGCCAGCAGCATGTACAGGGGCCCCCACTATGGCTACACCTTC.

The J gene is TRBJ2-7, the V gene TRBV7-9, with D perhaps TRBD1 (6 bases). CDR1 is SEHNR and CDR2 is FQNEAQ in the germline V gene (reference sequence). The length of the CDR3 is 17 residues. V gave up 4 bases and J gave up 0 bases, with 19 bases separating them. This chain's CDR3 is CASSWGIGGRYSYEQYF. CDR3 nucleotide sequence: TGTGCCAGCAGCTGGGGGATAGGGGGACGGTACTCCTACGAGCAGTACTTC.